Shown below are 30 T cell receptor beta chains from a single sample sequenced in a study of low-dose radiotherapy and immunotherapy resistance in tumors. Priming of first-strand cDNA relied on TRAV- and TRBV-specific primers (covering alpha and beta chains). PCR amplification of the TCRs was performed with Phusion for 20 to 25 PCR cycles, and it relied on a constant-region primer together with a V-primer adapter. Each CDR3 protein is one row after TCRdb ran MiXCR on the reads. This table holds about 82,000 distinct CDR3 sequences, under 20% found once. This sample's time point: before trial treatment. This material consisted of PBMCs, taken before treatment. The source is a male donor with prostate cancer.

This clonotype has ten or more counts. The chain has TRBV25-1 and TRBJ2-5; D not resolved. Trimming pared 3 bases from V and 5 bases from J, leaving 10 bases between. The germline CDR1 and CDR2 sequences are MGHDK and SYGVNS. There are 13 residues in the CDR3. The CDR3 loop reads CASSDLGMETQYF. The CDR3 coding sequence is TGTGCCAGCAGTGATTTGGGGATGGAGACCCAGTACTTC.

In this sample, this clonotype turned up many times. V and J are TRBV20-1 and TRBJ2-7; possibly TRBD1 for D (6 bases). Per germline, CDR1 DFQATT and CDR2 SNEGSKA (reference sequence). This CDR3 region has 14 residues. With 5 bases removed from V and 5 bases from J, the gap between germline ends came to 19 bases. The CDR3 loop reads CSAEDHRAYDEQYF. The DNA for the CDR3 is TGCAGTGCTGAGGACCACAGGGCCTACGACGAGCAGTACTTC.

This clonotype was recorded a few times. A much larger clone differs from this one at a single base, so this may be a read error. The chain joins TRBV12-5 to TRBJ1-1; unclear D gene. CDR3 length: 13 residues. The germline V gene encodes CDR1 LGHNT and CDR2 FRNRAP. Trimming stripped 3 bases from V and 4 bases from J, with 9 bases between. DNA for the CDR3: TGTGCTAGTGGTTTAGCTCCGGCCACTGAAGCTTTCTTT. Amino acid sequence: CASGLAPATEAFF. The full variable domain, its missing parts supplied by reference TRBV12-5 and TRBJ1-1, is DARVTQTPRHKVTEMGQEVTMRCQPILGHNTVFWYRQTMMQGLELLAYFRNRAPLDDSGMPKDRFSAEMPDATLATLKIQPSEPRDSAVYFCASGLAPATEAFFGQGTRLTVV.

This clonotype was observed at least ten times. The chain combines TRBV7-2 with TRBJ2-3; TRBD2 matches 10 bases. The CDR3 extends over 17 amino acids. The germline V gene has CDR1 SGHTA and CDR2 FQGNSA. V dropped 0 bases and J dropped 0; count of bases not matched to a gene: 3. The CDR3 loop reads CASSLAAGGPSTDTQYF. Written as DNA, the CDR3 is TGTGCCAGCAGCTTAGCAGCGGGAGGGCCAAGCACAGATACGCAGTATTTT.

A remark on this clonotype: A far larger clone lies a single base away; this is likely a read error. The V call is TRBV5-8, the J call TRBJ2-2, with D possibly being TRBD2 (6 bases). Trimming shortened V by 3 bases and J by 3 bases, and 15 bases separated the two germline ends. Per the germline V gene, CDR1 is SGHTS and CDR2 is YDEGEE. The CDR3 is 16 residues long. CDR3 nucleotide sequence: TGTGCCAGCAGCTGGACTGGCGGGGCCGACACCGGGGAGCTGTTTTTT. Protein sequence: CASSWTGGADTGELFF.

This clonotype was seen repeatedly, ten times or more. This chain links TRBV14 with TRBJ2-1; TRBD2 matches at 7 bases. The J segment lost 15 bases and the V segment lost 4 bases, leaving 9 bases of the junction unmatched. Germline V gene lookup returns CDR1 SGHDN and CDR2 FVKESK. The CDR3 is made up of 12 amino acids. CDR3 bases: TGTGCCAGCAGCCGTAGGGACTATCCTCCGTTCTTC. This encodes CASSRRDYPPFF.

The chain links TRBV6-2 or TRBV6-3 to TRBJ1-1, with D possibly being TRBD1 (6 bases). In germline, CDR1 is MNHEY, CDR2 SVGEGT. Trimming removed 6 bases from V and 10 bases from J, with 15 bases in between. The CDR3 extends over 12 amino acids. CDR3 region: CASSLWTAGAFF. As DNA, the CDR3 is TGTGCCAGCAGCTTATGGACAGCTGGAGCTTTCTTT.

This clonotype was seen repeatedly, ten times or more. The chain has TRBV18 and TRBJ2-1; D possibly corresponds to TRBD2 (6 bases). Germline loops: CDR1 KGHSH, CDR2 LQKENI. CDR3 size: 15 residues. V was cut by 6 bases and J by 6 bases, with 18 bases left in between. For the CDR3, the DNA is TGTGCCAGCTCCCCCCTCGAGGGAGGAGGCAATGAGCAGTTCTTC. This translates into CASSPLEGGGNEQFF.

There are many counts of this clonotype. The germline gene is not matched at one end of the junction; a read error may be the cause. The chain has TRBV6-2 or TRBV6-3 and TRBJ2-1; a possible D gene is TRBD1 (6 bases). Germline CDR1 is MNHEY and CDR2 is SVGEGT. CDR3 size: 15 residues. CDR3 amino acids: CASIYGTQGYNEQFF. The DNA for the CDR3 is TGTGCCAGCATTTACGGGACACAAGGTTACAATGAGCAGTTCTTC.

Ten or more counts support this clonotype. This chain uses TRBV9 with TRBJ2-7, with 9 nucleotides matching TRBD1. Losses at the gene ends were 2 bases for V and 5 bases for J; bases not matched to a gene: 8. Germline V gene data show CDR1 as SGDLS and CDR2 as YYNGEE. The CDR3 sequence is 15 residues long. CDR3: CASSVGGTGFDEQYF. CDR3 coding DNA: TGTGCCAGCAGCGTCGGGGGGACAGGGTTTGACGAGCAGTACTTC. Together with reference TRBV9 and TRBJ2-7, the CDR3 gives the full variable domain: DSGVTQTPKHLITATGQRVTLRCSPRSGDLSVYWYQQSLDQGLQFLIQYYNGEERAKGNILERFSAQQFPDLHSELNLSSLELGDSALYFCASSVGGTGFDEQYFGPGTRLTVT.

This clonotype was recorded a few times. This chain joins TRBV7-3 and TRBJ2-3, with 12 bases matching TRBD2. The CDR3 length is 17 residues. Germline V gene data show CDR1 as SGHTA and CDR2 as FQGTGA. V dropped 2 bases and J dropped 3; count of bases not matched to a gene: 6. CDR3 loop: CASSLLSSGGDTDTQYF. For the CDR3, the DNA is TGTGCCAGCAGCTTACTTTCTAGCGGGGGGGATACAGATACGCAGTATTTT.

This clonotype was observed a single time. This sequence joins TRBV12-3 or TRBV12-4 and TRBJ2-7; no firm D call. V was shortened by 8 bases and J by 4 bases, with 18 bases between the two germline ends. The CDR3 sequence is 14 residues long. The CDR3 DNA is TGTGCCAGCCAGACCTCGGGCAGCCTATACGAGCAGTACTTC. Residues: CASQTSGSLYEQYF.

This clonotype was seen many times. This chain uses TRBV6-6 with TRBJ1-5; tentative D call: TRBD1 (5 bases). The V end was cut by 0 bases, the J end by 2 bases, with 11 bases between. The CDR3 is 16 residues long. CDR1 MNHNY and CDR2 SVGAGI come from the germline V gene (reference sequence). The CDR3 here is CASSYSSGGGNQPQHF. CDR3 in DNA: TGTGCCAGCAGTTACTCATCTGGGGGTGGCAATCAGCCCCAGCATTTT.

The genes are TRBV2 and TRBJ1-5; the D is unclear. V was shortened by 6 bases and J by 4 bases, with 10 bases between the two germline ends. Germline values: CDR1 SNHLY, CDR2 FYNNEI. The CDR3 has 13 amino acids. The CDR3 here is CASSPRLNQPQHF. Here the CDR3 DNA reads TGTGCCAGCAGCCCCAGACTAAATCAGCCCCAGCATTTT.

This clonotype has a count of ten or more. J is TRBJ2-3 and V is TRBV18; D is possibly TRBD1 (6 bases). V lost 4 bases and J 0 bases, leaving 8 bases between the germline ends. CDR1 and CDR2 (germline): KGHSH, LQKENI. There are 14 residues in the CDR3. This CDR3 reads CASSHTGSTDTQYF. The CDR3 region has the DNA TGTGCCAGCTCACATACAGGGAGCACAGATACGCAGTATTTT.

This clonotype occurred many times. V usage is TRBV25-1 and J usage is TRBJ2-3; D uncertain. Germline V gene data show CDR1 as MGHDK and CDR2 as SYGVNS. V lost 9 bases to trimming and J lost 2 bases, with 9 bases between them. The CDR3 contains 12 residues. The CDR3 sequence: CASSENTDTQYF. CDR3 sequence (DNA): TGTGCCAGTTCCGAGAACACAGATACGCAGTATTTT.

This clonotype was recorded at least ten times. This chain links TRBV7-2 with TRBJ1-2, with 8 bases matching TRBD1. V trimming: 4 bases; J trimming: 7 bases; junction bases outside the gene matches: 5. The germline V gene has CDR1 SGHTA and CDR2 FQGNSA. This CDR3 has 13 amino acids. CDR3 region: CASSSGQGVGYTF. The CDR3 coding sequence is TGTGCCAGCAGCTCAGGACAGGGTGTTGGCTACACCTTC.

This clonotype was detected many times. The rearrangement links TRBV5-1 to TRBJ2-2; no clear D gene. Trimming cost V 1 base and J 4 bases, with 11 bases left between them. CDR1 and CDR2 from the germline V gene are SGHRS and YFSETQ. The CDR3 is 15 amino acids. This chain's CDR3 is CASSLSASSTGELFF. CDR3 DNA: TGCGCCAGCAGCTTGTCGGCCTCGAGCACCGGGGAGCTGTTTTTT.

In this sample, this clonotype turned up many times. The CDR3 loop is CASSFRVTGYGYTF. CDR3 nucleotide sequence: TGTGCCAGCAGTTTTCGTGTGACAGGCTATGGCTACACCTTC. The V and J genes are TRBV28 and TRBJ1-2; D is perhaps TRBD1 (6 bases). Germline V CDR1 and CDR2: MDHEN, SYDVKM. This CDR3 contains 14 residues. Trimming took 3 bases from V and 4 from J, leaving 12 bases between them.

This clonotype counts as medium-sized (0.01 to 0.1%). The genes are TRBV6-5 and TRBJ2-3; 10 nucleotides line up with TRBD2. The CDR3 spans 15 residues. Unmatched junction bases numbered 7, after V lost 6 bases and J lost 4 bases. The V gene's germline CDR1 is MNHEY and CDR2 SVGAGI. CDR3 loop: CASRGSSGSSDTQYF. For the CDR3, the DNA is TGTGCCAGCAGAGGGTCTAGCGGGAGCTCAGATACGCAGTATTTT.

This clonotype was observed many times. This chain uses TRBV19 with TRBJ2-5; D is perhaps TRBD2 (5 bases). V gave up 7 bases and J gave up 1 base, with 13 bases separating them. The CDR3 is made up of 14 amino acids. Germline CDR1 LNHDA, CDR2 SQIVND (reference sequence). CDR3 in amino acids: CASTSTGSQETQYF. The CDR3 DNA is TGTGCCAGTACTTCTACGGGATCCCAAGAGACCCAGTACTTC.

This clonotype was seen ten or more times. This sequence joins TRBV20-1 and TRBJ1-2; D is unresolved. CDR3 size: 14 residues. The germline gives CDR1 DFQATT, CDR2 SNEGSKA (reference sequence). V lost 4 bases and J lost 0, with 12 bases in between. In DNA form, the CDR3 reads TGCAGTGCTAAGGACGGGGTTACTAACTATGGCTACACCTTC. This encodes CSAKDGVTNYGYTF.

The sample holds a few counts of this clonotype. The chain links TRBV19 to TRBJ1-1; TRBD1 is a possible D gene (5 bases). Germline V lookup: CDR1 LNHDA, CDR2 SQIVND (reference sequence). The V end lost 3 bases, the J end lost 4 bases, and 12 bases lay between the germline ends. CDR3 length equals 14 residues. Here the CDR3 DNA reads TGTGCCAGTAGTATGGGCAGGGCCGGCACTGAAGCTTTCTTT. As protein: CASSMGRAGTEAFF.

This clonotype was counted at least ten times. Here the CDR3 DNA reads TGCAGCGTTGTAGCGGCAACCCCTGGGGCCAACGTCCTGACTTTC. Residues: CSVVAATPGANVLTF. This chain uses TRBV29-1 with TRBJ2-6; possible D gene TRBD2, 6 bases. In germline, CDR1 is SQVTM, CDR2 ANQGSEA. V was clipped by 4 bases and J by 2 bases, with 12 bases between them. CDR3 length: 15 amino acids.

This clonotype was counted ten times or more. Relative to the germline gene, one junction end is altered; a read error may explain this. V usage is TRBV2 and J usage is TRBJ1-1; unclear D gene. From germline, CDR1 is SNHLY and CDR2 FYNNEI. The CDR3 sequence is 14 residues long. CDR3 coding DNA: TGTGCCAGCAATGAAGGGTGGTCGGGCACTGAAGCTTTCTTT. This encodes CASNEGWSGTEAFF.

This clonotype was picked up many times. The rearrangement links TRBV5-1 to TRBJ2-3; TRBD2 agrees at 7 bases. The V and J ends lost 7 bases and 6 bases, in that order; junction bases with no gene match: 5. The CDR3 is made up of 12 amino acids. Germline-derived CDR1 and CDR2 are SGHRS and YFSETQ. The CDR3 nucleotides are TGCGCCAGCGGACTAGAGGGGGATACGCAGTATTTT. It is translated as CASGLEGDTQYF. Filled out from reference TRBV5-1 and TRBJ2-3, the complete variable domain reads KAGVTQTPRYLIKTRGQQVTLSCSPISGHRSVSWYQQTPGQGLQFLFEYFSETQRNKGNFPGRFSGRQFSNSRSEMNVSTLELGDSALYLCASGLEGDTQYFGPGTRLTVL.

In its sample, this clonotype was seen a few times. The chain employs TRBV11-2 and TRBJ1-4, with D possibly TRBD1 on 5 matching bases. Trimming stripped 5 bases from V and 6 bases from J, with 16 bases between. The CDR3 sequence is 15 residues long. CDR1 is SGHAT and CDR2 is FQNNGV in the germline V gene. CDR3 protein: CASSPQGRSDEKLFF. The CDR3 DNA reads TGTGCCAGCAGCCCCCAGGGACGGTCGGATGAAAAACTGTTTTTT.

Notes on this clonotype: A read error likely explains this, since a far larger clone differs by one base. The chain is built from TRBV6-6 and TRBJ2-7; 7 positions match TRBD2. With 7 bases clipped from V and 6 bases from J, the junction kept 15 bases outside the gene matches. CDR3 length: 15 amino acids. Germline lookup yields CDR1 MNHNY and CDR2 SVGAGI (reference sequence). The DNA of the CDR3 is TGTGCCAGCATCGGACTAGTGGGAGCGGAGGGCGAGCAGTACTTC. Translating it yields CASIGLVGAEGEQYF.

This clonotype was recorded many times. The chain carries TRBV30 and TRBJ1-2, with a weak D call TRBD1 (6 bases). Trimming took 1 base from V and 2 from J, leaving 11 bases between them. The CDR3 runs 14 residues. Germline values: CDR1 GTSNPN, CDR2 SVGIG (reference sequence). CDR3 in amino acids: CAWSGDTLNYGYTF. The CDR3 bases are TGTGCCTGGAGTGGGGACACCTTAAACTATGGCTACACCTTC.

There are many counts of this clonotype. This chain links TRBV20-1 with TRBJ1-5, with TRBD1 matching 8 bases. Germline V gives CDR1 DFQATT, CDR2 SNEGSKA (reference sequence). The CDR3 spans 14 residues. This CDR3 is CAKGRGQGSQPQHF. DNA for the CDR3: TGCGCGAAGGGCAGGGGGCAGGGGAGTCAGCCCCAGCATTTT.